This T cell receptor (beta chain) was obtained from a study of blood T cell repertoires in COVID-19. This CDR3 comprises 17 residues. V was shortened by 0 bases and J by 5 bases, with 16 bases between the two germline ends. Per germline, CDR1 LGHDT and CDR2 YNNKEL (reference sequence). Clones were read by immunoSEQ multiplex PCR, and TCRdb kept only the in-frame ones, dropping some. The table shows around 170,000 clones, with roughly 83% occurring only once. The chain joins TRBV3-1 (or the pseudogene TRBV3-2) to TRBJ2-2; a weak D match, TRBD2 (5 bases). This clonotype was sampled from a woman aged 25 to 39 who had recovered from COVID-19. Sequenced material: PBMCs or T cells enriched from blood (not recorded which). CDR3 protein: CASSQELVGVGTGELFF. The CDR3 region has the DNA TGTGCCAGCAGCCAAGAGTTAGTGGGAGTAGGGACCGGGGAGCTGTTTTTT.